This TCR beta chain came from a study of T cell responses to AZD1222 COVID-19 vaccine. Repertoires were generated with immunoSEQ multiplex PCR, while TCRdb's copy carries only in-frame clones and drops some. The sample consists of 120,000 to 150,000 clones, about 92% of them appearing once. Study observations and caveats: Increased Spike-specific TCR breadth and depth were observed after two AZD1222 doses. Vaccine-associated CD4 TCRs spanned spike, dominant at 160-218 and 743-854. Without day 14 samples, only post-peak T cell repertoires were studied.

CDR3 size: 14 residues. Between the trimmed V and J ends, which lost 5 bases and 7 bases, there was a span of 18 bases. Germline CDR1 is MNHEY and CDR2 is SVGAGI. Points on this clone: Its antigen remains unknown.

The chain links TRBV6-5 to TRBJ2-7; the D gene could be TRBD1 or TRBD2 (5 bases each). The sample here was peripheral blood, taken on day 0 of AZD1222 vaccination. The TCR comes from an adult in good health. The CDR3 here is CASSKTGTLGEQYF. The DNA of the CDR3 is TGTGCCAGCAGTAAAACCGGGACCTTGGGGGAGCAGTACTTC.